This T cell receptor beta chain was identified in a study of blood T cell repertoires in COVID-19. Study-wide context: The study drew acute and convalescent COVID-19 samples from the United States, Italy and Spain.

Here immunoSEQ multiplex PCR was the method, and the copy in TCRdb shows in-frame clones only, minus some. The sample lists under 200,000 clones; about four fifths were seen once. The CDR3 sequence is 13 residues long. Germline loops: CDR1 SGHDN, CDR2 FVKESK. Trimming removed 1 base from V and 7 bases from J, with 10 bases in between. The rearrangement links TRBV14 to TRBJ1-2; D ambiguous. Sample: peripheral blood. This TCR was sampled from a woman aged 60-75 years with COVID-19, enrolled during active disease. The CDR3 spells CASSQVGGSGYTF. The DNA of the CDR3 is TGTGCCAGCAGCCAAGTGGGTGGGAGTGGCTACACCTTC.